The rows below give T cell receptor beta chains drawn from one sample of a study of blood T cells in healthy people across ages. MiXCR, run by TCRdb on the 5' RACE reads, gives a single entry per CDR3 protein. The data contain nearly 800,000 distinct CDR3 sequences, 20% to 25% of them singletons. The sample was also reused in another study, on T cells of mothers and their children.

Sequences were obtained from blood. These receptors all stem from a boy aged 5-17 years in good health. Each CDR3 is given with its conserved first and last residue. Each record gives: V gene, J gene, D gene, clone size, CDR3 DNA, CDR3 protein. D genes are given only for firm matches. Some rows have no size entry. The others give once, few or many, or a class for an expanded clone.

TRBV5-1,TRBJ2-7,TRBD2,-,TGCGCCAGCAGCTCGGGTAGGGGTGCTAGCGGGTTCCCCCTGGAGCAGTACTTC,CASSSGRGASGFPLEQYF
TRBV7-2,TRBJ2-3,TRBD1,few,TGTGCCAGCCGATCTCTAGACAGGGCTAGCACAGATACGCAGTATTTT,CASRSLDRASTDTQYF
TRBV7-2,TRBJ2-6,-,few,TGTGCCAGCAGACCTAACAGGTCTGGGGCCAACGTCCTGACTTTC,CASRPNRSGANVLTF
TRBV5-1,TRBJ2-7,TRBD1,few,TGCGCCAGCAGCCCTGGTTGGGACAGGGACTCCGGCTGCGAGCAGTACTTC,CASSPGWDRDSGCEQYF
TRBV20-1,TRBJ2-7,TRBD1,few,TGCAGTGCTAGATATAGACAGGGCCGTAGCATGAACTTC,CSARYRQGRSMNF
TRBV9,TRBJ1-4,TRBD1,few,TGTGCCAGCAGCACAGGGGACAGGGGCAATGAAAAACTGTTTTTT,CASSTGDRGNEKLFF
TRBV12-3/TRBV12-4,TRBJ1-1,-,-,TGTGCCAGCAGTCGTTGGGATAGACAAGCTGAAGCTTTCTTT,CASSRWDRQAEAFF
TRBV12-3/TRBV12-4,TRBJ1-4,-,many,TGTGCCAGCAGCAGGCTTTCTAATGAAAAACTGTTTTTT,CASSRLSNEKLFF
TRBV3-1,TRBJ1-4,-,few,TGTGCCAGCAGCCAAACCATAGGGGCCGGGGATGAAAAACTGTTTTTT,CASSQTIGAGDEKLFF
TRBV27,TRBJ2-7,-,-,TGTGCCAGCAGTTTACGAGGGGTGCTCTACGAGCAGTACTTC,CASSLRGVLYEQYF
TRBV27,TRBJ2-1,-,few,TGTGCCAGCAGTCAACGAGGAACCCCGGGGGATGAGCAGTTCTTC,CASSQRGTPGDEQFF
TRBV20-1,TRBJ2-1,-,few,TGCAGTGCCGTGGACGCCCGATGGAACAATGAGCAGTTCTTC,CSAVDARWNNEQFF
TRBV5-1,TRBJ2-1,-,-,TGCGCCAGCAGCCCAGGACAGAAATCCTACAATGAGCAGTTCTTC,CASSPGQKSYNEQFF
TRBV12-3/TRBV12-4,TRBJ1-6,TRBD1,few,TGTGCCAGCAGTTTAAAGGGACAGGGGAATTCACCCCTCCACTTT,CASSLKGQGNSPLHF
TRBV27,TRBJ1-1,-,-,TGTGCCAGCAGTATCAGGGGAGGTACCACTGAAGCTTTCTTT,CASSIRGGTTEAFF
TRBV9,TRBJ2-5,TRBD1,-,TGTGCCAGCAGCAGTCGGGACAGTAGTTTTGAGGAGACCCAGTACTTC,CASSSRDSSFEETQYF
TRBV20-1,TRBJ2-7,TRBD2,-,TGCAGTGCTAGAGGGTTTAAGCGGGAGGGCCTAATCGAGCAGTACTTC,CSARGFKREGLIEQYF
TRBV20-1,TRBJ2-3,TRBD2,-,TGCAGTGCTAGAGGCAGCGGGGGGGGAAGCACAGATACGCAGTATTTT,CSARGSGGGSTDTQYF
TRBV2,TRBJ1-2,TRBD1,-,TGTGCCAGCCATGATACAGGGGGAAGAAATGGCTACACCTTC,CASHDTGGRNGYTF
TRBV4-1,TRBJ2-5,TRBD2,few,TGCGCCAACAGCCAAGATAGACTAGCGTTTGAGACCCAGTACTTC,CANSQDRLAFETQYF
TRBV4-3,TRBJ2-7,-,few,TGCGCCAGCAGCCAAGATAGGGAATTTGCCTACGAGCAGTACTTC,CASSQDREFAYEQYF
TRBV6-5,TRBJ1-1,TRBD1,-,TGTGCTAGCAGTTACTCGACAGGGAAGAACACTGAAGCTTTCTTT,CASSYSTGKNTEAFF
TRBV15,TRBJ1-1,-,few,TGTGCCACCACCTACGGACGGCTGAACACTGAAGCTTTCTTT,CATTYGRLNTEAFF